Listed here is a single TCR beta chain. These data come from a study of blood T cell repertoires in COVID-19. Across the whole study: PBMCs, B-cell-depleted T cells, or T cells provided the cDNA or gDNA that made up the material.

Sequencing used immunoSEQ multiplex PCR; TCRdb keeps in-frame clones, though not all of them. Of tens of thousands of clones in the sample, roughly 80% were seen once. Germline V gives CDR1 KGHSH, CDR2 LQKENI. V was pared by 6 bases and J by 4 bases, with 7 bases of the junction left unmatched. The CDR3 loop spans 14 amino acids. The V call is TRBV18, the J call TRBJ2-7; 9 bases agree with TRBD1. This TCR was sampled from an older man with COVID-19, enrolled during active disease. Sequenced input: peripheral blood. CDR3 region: CASSPDRGVYEQYF. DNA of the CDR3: TGTGCCAGCTCCCCGGACAGGGGAGTTTACGAGCAGTACTTC.